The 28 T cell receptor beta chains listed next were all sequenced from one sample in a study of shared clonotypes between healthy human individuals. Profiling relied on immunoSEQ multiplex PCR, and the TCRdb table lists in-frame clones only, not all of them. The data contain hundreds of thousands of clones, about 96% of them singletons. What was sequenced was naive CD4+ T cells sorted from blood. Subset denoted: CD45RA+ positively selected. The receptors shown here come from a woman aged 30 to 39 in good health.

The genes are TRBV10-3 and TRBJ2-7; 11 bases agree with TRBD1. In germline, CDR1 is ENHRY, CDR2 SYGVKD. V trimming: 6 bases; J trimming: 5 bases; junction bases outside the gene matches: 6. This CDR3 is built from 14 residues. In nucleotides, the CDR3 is TGTGCCATCAGCAAGGGACAGGGGGGTGACGAGCAGTACTTC. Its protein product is CAISKGQGGDEQYF.

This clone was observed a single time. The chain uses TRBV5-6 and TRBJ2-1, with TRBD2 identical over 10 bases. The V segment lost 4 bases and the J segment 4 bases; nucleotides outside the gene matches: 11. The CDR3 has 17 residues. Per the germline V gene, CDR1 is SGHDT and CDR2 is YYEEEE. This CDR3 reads CASSPGGLADAYNEQFF. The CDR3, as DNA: TGTGCCAGCAGCCCCGGAGGACTAGCGGATGCTTACAATGAGCAGTTCTTC. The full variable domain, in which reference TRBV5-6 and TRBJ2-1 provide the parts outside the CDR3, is DAGVTQSPTHLIKTRGQQVTLRCSPKSGHDTVSWYQQALGQGPQFIFQYYEEEERQRGNFPDRFSGHQFPNYSSELNVNALLLGDSALYLCASSPGGLADAYNEQFFGPGTRLTVL.

The CDR3 DNA reads TGTGCCAGCAGCTTAGGACAGGGGGGTTACTACGAGCAGTACTTC. This codes for CASSLGQGGYYEQYF. The chain couples TRBV7-9 to TRBJ2-7, with TRBD1 matching over 9 bases. The V gene's germline CDR1 is SEHNR and CDR2 FQNEAQ (reference sequence). The CDR3 contains 15 residues. The ends lost 1 base at V and 3 bases at J; junction bases unmatched: 4. Based on the CDR3 plus reference TRBV7-9 and TRBJ2-7, the full variable domain is DTGVSQNPRHKITKRGQNVTFRCDPISEHNRLYWYRQTLGQGPEFLTYFQNEAQLEKSRLLSDRFSAERPKGSFSTLEIQRTEQGDSAMYLCASSLGQGGYYEQYFGPGTRLTVT.

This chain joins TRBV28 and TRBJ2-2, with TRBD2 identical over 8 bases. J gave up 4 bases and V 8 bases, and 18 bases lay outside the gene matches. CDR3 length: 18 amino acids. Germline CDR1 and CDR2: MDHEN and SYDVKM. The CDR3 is CASAPRAAAGGSTGELFF. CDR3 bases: TGTGCCAGCGCACCCAGAGCGGCCGCGGGGGGCTCCACCGGGGAGCTGTTTTTT.

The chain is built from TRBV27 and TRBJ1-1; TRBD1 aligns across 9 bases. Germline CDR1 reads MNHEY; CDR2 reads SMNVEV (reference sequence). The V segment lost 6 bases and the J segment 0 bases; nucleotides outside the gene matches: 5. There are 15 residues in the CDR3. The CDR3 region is CASRLDRGMNTEAFF. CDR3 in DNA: TGTGCCAGCAGACTGGACAGGGGTATGAACACTGAAGCTTTCTTT.

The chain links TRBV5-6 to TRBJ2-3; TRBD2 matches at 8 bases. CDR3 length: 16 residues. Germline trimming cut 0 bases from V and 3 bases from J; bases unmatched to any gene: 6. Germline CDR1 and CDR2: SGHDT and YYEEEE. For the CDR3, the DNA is TGTGCCAGCAGCTTGGTATTGGCGGGAGGAACAGATACGCAGTATTTT. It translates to CASSLVLAGGTDTQYF. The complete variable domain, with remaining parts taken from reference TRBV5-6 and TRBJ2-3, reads DAGVTQSPTHLIKTRGQQVTLRCSPKSGHDTVSWYQQALGQGPQFIFQYYEEEERQRGNFPDRFSGHQFPNYSSELNVNALLLGDSALYLCASSLVLAGGTDTQYFGPGTRLTVL.

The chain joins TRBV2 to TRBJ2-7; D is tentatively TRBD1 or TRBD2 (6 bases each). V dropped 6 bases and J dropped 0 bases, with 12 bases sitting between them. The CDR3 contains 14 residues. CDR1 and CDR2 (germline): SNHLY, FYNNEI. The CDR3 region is CASRGGHLSYEQYF. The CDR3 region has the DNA TGTGCCAGCAGGGGGGGACACCTCTCCTACGAGCAGTACTTC.

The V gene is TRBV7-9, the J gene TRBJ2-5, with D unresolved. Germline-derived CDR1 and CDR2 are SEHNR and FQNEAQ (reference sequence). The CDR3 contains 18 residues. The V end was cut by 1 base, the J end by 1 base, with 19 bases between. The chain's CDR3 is CASSLGKGSYGPQETQYF. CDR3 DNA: TGTGCCAGCAGCTTAGGAAAGGGATCCTATGGACCCCAAGAGACCCAGTACTTC.

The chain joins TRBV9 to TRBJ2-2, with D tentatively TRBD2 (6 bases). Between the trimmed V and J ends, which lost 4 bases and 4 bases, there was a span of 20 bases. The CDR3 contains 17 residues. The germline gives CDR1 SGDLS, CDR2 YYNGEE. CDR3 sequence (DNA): TGTGCCAGCAGCACCCGCTTGGTAAGCGGGCGCACCGGGGAGCTGTTTTTT. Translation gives CASSTRLVSGRTGELFF.

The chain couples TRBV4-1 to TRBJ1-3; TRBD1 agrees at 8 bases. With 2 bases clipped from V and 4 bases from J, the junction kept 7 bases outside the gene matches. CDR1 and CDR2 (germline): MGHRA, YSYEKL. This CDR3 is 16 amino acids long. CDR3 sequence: CASSQTQGATGNTIYF. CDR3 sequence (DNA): TGCGCCAGCAGCCAAACCCAGGGGGCGACAGGAAACACCATATATTTT.

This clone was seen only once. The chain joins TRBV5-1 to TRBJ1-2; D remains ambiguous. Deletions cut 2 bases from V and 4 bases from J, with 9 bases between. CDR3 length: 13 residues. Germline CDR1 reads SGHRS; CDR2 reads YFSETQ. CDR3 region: CASSFGVGYGYTF. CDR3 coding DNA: TGCGCCAGCAGCTTTGGGGTGGGCTATGGCTACACCTTC.

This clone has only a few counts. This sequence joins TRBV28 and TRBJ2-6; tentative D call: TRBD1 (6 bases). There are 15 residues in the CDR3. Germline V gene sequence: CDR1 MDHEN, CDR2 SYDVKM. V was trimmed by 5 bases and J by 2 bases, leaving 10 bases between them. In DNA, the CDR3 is TGTGCCAGCAGTGACCCAGGGGCTGGGGCCAACGTCCTGACTTTC. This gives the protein CASSDPGAGANVLTF. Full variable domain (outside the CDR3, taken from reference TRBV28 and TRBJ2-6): DVKVTQSSRYLVKRTGEKVFLECVQDMDHENMFWYRQDPGLGLRLIYFSYDVKMKEKGDIPEGYSVSREKKERFSLILESASTNQTSMYLCASSDPGAGANVLTFGAGSRLTVL.

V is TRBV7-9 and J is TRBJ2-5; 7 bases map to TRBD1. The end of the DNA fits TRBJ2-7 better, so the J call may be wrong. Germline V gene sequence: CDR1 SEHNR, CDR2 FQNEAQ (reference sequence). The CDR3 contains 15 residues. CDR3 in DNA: TGTGCCAGCACCCCTGGCGACAGGGCTCGGTACGAGCAGTACTTC. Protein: CASTPGDRARYEQYF.

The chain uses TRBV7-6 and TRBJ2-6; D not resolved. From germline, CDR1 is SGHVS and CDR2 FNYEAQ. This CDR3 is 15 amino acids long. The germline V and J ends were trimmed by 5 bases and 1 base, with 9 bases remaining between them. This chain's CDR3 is CASSIGGSGANVLTF. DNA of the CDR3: TGTGCCAGCAGCATAGGTGGTTCTGGGGCCAACGTCCTGACTTTC.

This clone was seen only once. The CDR3 loop is CASSVGGEYNEQFF. For the CDR3, the DNA is TGCGCCAGCAGTGTAGGGGGCGAGTACAATGAGCAGTTCTTC. V and J are TRBV5-1 and TRBJ2-1; 7 bases map to TRBD1. Germline V gene sequence: CDR1 SGHRS, CDR2 YFSETQ. The CDR3 consists of 14 residues. The ends lost 5 bases at V and 4 bases at J; junction bases unmatched: 6.

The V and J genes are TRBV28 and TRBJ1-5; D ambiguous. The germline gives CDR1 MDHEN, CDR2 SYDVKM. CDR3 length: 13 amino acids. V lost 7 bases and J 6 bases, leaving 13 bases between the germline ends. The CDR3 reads CASTIQTGQPQHF. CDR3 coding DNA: TGTGCCAGCACAATCCAGACCGGTCAGCCCCAGCATTTT.

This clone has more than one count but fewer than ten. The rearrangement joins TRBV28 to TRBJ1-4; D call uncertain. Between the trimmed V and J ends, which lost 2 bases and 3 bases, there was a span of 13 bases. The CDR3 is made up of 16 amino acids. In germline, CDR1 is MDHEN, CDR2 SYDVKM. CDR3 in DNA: TGTGCCAGCAGTTTAGGGCTGGGAAACTCTAATGAAAAACTGTTTTTT. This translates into CASSLGLGNSNEKLFF.

The CDR3 DNA is TGTGCCAGTAGTCCGAACCTCCGGGACAGGGGGCAAGCTTTCTTT. Protein: CASSPNLRDRGQAFF. The chain uses TRBV19 and TRBJ1-1, with 12 nucleotides matching TRBD1. Germline CDR1 is LNHDA and CDR2 is SQIVND (reference sequence). V shed 5 bases and J 9 bases; nucleotides not matched to a gene: 10. The CDR3 has 15 residues.

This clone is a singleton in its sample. The CDR3, as DNA: TGTGCCAGCAGACAAAGTTCAAACTATGGCTACACCTTC. Translation: CASRQSSNYGYTF. V is TRBV27 and J is TRBJ1-2, with D hard to call. Germline loops: CDR1 MNHEY, CDR2 SMNVEV (reference sequence). V was trimmed by 6 bases and J by 2 bases, leaving 10 bases between them. The CDR3 is made up of 13 amino acids.

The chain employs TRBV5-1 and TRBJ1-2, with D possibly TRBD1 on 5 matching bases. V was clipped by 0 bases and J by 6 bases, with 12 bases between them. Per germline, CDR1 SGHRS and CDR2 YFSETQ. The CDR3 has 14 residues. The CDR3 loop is CASSLDGREHGYTF. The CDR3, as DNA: TGCGCCAGCAGCTTGGACGGCAGGGAGCATGGCTACACCTTC.

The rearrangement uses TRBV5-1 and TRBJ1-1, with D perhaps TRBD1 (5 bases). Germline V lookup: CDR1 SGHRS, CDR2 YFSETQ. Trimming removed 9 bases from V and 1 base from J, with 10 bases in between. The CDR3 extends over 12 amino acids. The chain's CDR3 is CATRAPNTEAFF. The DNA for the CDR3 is TGCGCCACCAGGGCCCCGAACACTGAAGCTTTCTTT.

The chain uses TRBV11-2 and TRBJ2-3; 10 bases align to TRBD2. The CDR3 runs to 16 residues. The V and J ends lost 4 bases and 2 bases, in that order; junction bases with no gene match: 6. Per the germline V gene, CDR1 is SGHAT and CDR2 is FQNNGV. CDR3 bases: TGTGCCAGCAGCTCGACGGGACTAGCGAACACAGATACGCAGTATTTT. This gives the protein CASSSTGLANTDTQYF.

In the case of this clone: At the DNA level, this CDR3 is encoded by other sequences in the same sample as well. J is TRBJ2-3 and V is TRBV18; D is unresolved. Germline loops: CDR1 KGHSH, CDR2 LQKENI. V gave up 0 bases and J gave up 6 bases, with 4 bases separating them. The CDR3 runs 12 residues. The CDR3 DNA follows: TGTGCCAGCTCACCACCGCCGGATACGCAGTATTTT. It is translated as CASSPPPDTQYF.

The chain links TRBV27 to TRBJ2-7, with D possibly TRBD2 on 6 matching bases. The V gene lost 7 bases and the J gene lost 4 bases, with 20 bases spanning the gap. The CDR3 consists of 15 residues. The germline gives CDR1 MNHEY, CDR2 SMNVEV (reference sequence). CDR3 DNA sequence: TGTGCCAGCAAAAAGGAACCGTGGGGGGAGTACGAGCAGTACTTC. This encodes CASKKEPWGEYEQYF.

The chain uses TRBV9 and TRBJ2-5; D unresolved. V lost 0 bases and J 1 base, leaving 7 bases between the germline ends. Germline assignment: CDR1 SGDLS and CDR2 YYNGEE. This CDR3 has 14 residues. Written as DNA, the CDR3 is TGTGCCAGCAGCGTAGGGCGGACCCAAGAGACCCAGTACTTC. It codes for CASSVGRTQETQYF.

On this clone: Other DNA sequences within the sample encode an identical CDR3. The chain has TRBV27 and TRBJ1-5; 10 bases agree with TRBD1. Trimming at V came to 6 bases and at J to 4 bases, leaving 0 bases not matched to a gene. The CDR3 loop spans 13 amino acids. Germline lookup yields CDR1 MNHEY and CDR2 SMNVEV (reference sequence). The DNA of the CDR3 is TGTGCCAGCAGGGGACAGGGGAATCAGCCCCAGCATTTT. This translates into CASRGQGNQPQHF.

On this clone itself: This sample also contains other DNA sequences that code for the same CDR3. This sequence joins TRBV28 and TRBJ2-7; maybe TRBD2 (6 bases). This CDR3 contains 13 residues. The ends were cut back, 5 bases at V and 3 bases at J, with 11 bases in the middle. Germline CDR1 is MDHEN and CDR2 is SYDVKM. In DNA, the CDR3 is TGTGCCAGCAGTCCCGGGAGAAGCTACGAGCAGTACTTC. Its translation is CASSPGRSYEQYF. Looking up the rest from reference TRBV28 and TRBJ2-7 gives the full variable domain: DVKVTQSSRYLVKRTGEKVFLECVQDMDHENMFWYRQDPGLGLRLIYFSYDVKMKEKGDIPEGYSVSREKKERFSLILESASTNQTSMYLCASSPGRSYEQYFGPGTRLTVT.

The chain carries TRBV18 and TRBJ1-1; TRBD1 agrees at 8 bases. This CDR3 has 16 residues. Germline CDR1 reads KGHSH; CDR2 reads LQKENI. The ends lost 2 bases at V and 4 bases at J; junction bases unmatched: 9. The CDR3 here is CASSPGQGATGTEAFF. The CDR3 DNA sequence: TGTGCCAGCTCACCAGGGCAGGGGGCAACTGGCACTGAAGCTTTCTTT.